This T cell receptor beta chain was captured by sequencing in a study of CD8+ T cells in alopecia areata. Study summary: The drug, oral tofacitinib, was given to treated patients at 5 to 10 mg twice daily.

Germline values: CDR1 GTSNPN, CDR2 SVGIG (reference sequence). Trimming left V 1 base short and J 4 bases short, with 16 bases between. The CDR3 has 15 amino acids. TCR sequencing used cDNA made by reverse transcription of extracted RNA. The data were produced by immunoSEQ multiplex PCR, yet TCRdb's version contains in-frame clones alone and is incomplete. The data contain over 150,000 clones, over 55% of them singletons. With regard to this clone: Antigen specificity is unknown.

In alopecia areata patients, both lesional scalp punch biopsies and peripheral blood were collected. Study-wide results and caveats: Patients shared TCRs less clearly than mice did, possibly for HLA-related reasons.

The material sequenced was CD4+ T cells sorted from blood, taken at week 0. V is TRBV30 and J is TRBJ1-2; D ambiguous. The sequence derives from a human donor with alopecia areata. This chain's CDR3 is CAWSAVTPASYGYTF. CDR3 DNA: TGTGCCTGGAGTGCTGTGACTCCGGCCAGCTATGGCTACACCTTC.